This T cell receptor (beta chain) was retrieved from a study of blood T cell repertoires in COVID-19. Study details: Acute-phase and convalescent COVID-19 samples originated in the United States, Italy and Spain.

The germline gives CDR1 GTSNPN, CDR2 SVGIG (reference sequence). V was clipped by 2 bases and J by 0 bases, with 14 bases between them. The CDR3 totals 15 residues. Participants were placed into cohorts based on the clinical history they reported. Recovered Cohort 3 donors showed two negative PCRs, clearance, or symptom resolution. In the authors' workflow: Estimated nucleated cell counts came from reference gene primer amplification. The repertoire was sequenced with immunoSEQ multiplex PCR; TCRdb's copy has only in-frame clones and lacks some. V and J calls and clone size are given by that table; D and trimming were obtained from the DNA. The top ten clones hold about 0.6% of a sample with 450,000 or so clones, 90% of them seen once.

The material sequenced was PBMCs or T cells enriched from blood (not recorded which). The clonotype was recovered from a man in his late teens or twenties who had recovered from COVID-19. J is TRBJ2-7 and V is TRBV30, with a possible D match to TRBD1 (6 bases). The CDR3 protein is CAWSCPWGHSYEQYF. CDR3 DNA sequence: TGTGCCTGGAGTTGTCCGTGGGGACACTCCTACGAGCAGTACTTC.